This TCR beta chain was identified during a study of T cell responses to AZD1222 COVID-19 vaccine (dated by TCRdb to 2020 to 2023). A note on the overall study: AZD1222 recipients whose second dose came at about 4 weeks and those whose second dose came at about 12 weeks were combined into one group, since spike-specific TCR depth and breadth did not differ between the two schedules. A total of around 240 trial participants underwent TCR sequencing, of whom approximately 200 had received two doses of AZD1222 and approximately 26 had received two doses of the MenACWY control vaccine. Trial participants were enrolled into age subgroups of 18-55, 56-69 and 70-plus years, which contained roughly 140, 27 and 60 TCR-sequenced participants, respectively.

Trimming takes 0 bases from V and 4 bases from J, and the germline ends sit 12 bases apart. According to the germline V gene, CDR1 reads LGHNA and CDR2 reads YSLEER. Inclusive of the bounding cysteine and phenylalanine, the CDR3 is 15 residues long. Solely the CDR3 DNA is kept, with 45 bases framed from the first base. This sample's time point label indicates: baseline before first vaccination. Samples from vaccinated people were obtained from the UK trials COV001 and COV002, which included a single-blind randomized controlled phase 2/3 trial of AZD1222 (ChAdOx1 nCoV-19) in healthy adults. For TCRbeta chain sequencing, PBMC samples from trial participants were taken at day 0 and at day 28 after the second dose. The study at large found these results: Only five to seven AZD1222 recipients were SARS-CoV-2 seropositive at baseline, limiting conclusions about previously exposed vaccinees. Most participants were white British and females outnumbered males, and the authors suggested that clonal diversity may have been underestimated. No day 14 peak-response samples were available, so repertoires were characterized only after the peak T cell response. Vaccine-associated CD4 TCRs spanned the whole spike protein, with dominant responses in regions 160-218 and 743-854. Reportedly, close to half of the unique spike-specific TCRs recognized epitopes lying outside the regions that are mutated in the B.1.351 and B.1.1.7 variants. A significant rise in spike-specific TCR breadth and depth was observed after two AZD1222 doses relative to day 0 and relative to MenACWY recipients. In the small 56-69-year group, the increase in depth fell short of significance, most likely because of low power.

The CDR3 regions of human TCRbeta chains were subjected to immunosequencing. Per the source publication's procedure: Repertoire TCRs were matched against a reference library of SARS-CoV-2-specific TCRs generated with the MIRA antigen-specificity platform. Breadth was defined as the fraction of unique TCRs that were SARS-CoV-2-associated, and depth was defined as the fraction of total T cells that were SARS-CoV-2-associated. Each spike-specific TCR was assigned to its reactive spike region and to a CD4 or CD8 class using the MIRA data. Log10-transformed breadth and depth values were compared by one-way ANOVA with Sidak's multiple comparisons tests. Entries here come from immuneACCESS through TCRdb and include only in-frame sequences with V and J called. Some clones fail to appear in such tables; in the studies checked, an unresolved V gene covers under half of the shortfall, and the cause of the remainder is unknown. V, J and clone size derive from that table, while D and trimming were established from the DNA sequence. The sample profile shows 110,000 to 150,000 clones; 80% to 95% of them were found once. More than 3.5% of the sample is in the top ten clones.

On this clone itself: No cognate antigen has been identified for it. Per-base qualities were not stored, and no clone one base away is much larger.

Sequenced material: peripheral blood, taken on day 0 of AZD1222 vaccination. The V and J segments used are TRBV4-3 and TRBJ1-2, with the D gene not confidently named. This clonotype was obtained from an adult in good health. The CDR3 protein is CASSQDRGWAYGYTF. The DNA sequence is as follows: TGCGCCAGCAGCCAAGATCGCGGATGGGCCTATGGCTACACCTTC.